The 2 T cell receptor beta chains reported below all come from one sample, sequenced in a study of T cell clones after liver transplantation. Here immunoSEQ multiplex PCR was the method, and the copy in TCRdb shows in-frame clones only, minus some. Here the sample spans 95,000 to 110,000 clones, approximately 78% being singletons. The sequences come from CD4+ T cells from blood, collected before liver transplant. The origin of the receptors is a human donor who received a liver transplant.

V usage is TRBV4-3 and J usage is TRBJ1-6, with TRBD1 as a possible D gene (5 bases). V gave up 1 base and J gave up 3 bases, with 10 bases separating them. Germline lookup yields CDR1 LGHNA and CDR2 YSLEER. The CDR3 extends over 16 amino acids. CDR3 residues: CASSQALGDYNSPLHF. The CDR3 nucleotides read TGCGCCAGCAGCCAAGCGTTAGGGGACTATAATTCACCCCTCCACTTT.

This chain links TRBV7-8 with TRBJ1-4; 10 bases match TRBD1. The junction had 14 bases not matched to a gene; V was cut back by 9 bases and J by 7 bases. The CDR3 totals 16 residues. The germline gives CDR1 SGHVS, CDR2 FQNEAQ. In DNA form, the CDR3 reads TGTGCCAGGAGACAGGGGGCATTGGGGTTGAGTGAAAAACTGTTTTTT. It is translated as CARRQGALGLSEKLFF.